Listed below are T cell receptor beta chains from one sample, sequenced in a study of Ad26.COV2.S vaccination and SARS-CoV-2 variants. Sequenced by immunoSEQ multiplex PCR; TCRdb stores in-frame clones only, minus some. The sample gives 300,000 to 400,000 clones, around 87% of which show up once; around 3.7% is in the top ten. Sequencing was performed on peripheral blood, taken in a trial of Ad26.COV2.S vaccine versus placebo. These receptors were obtained from a person aged 18-65 years who received the Ad26.COV2.S COVID-19 vaccine or a placebo. Both conserved end residues are part of each CDR3. D genes are given only for firm matches. Some rows have no size entry. The others give once, few or many, or a class for an expanded clone.

j_call,d_call,clone_size,v_call,cdr3_nt,cdr3_aa
TRBJ2-1,.,.,TRBV4-2,TGTGCCAGCAGCCAAGGAACGACAGTCGAGCAGTTCTTC,CASSQGTTVEQFF
TRBJ1-1,.,few,TRBV7-3,TGTGCCAGCAGCTTAGTTAACAGGGTTAACACTGAAGCTTTCTTT,CASSLVNRVNTEAFF
TRBJ2-3,.,.,TRBV5-5,TGTGCCAGCAGCTTAGGGTTGTGGGGCACAGATACGCAGTATTTT,CASSLGLWGTDTQYF
TRBJ2-3,TRBD2,.,TRBV7-3,TGTGCCAGCAGCCTTAGACTAGCGGGGGGGAGCACAGATACGCAGTATTTT,CASSLRLAGGSTDTQYF
TRBJ1-1,.,.,TRBV29-1,TGCAGCGTTGAAACCCCCTTGGGTTCCACTCAAGCTTTCTTT,CSVETPLGSTQAFF
TRBJ2-7,.,.,TRBV20-1,TGCAGTGCTAGGGAGGGCTACGAGCAGTACTTC,CSAREGYEQYF
TRBJ1-6,TRBD1,.,TRBV6-5,TGTGCCAGCAGTTTTTCCGGGACAGGGGCCTCACCCCTCCACTTT,CASSFSGTGASPLHF
TRBJ2-3,.,.,TRBV7-2,TGTGCCAGCAGCTTAGGAGGGCTCAGCACAGATACGCAGTATTTT,CASSLGGLSTDTQYF
TRBJ1-5,.,.,TRBV25-1,TGTGCCAGCAGTGAATATACCCAGGGCGGACAGCCCCAGCATTTT,CASSEYTQGGQPQHF
TRBJ1-2,TRBD1,once,TRBV30,TGTGCCTGGACCGGGACAGGGTCTGGCTACACCTTC,CAWTGTGSGYTF
TRBJ1-2,.,.,TRBV15,TGTGCCACCAGCAGAGGACAGATAAATGACTACACCTTC,CATSRGQINDYTF